The rows below give T cell receptor beta chains drawn from one sample of a study of blood T cell repertoires in COVID-19. Sequencing was performed with immunoSEQ multiplex PCR; in TCRdb, only in-frame clones are kept and a portion is missing. This sample carries 120,000 or so clones, roughly 74% of them seen once, and the ten largest clones take roughly 5%. The sample taken for sequencing was peripheral blood. The source of these receptors is a man aged 55 to 70 with acute or convalescent COVID-19. Each CDR3 is given with its conserved first and last residue. Each record gives: V gene, J gene, clone size, D gene, CDR3 protein, CDR3 DNA. D genes are given only for firm matches. A row's size may be missing; if present it is once, few, many or a size class.

TRBV7-9	TRBJ1-1	NA	NA	CASSLSDSRNTEAFF	TGTGCCAGCAGCTTATCGGACAGTCGGAACACTGAAGCTTTCTTT
TRBV5-1	TRBJ2-5	NA	NA	CASSLEWGRRKETQYF	TGCGCCAGCAGCTTGGAGTGGGGGAGGCGTAAGGAGACCCAGTACTTC
TRBV24-1	TRBJ1-2	NA	NA	CATSDGGYYGYTF	TGTGCCACCAGTGATGGGGGGTACTATGGCTACACCTTC
TRBV6-9	TRBJ2-7	NA	TRBD2	CASMAGGPYDYEQYF	TGTGCCAGCATGGCGGGGGGGCCCTATGACTACGAGCAGTACTTC
TRBV29-1	TRBJ1-2	few	TRBD1	CSAWTGDYGYTF	TGCAGCGCCTGGACAGGGGACTATGGCTACACCTTC
TRBV6-5	TRBJ1-6	NA	TRBD1	CASSYGTGANSPLHF	TGTGCCAGCAGTTACGGGACAGGAGCCAATTCACCCCTCCACTTT
TRBV7-3	TRBJ2-3	NA	TRBD2	CASSTGLAGNLDTQYF	TGTGCCAGCAGCACCGGACTAGCGGGGAACCTAGATACGCAGTATTTT
TRBV30	TRBJ2-2	NA	NA	CAWSGRTNTGELFF	TGTGCCTGGAGTGGGAGGACGAACACCGGGGAGCTGTTTTTT
TRBV18	TRBJ1-1	NA	NA	CASSPPGGDTEAFF	TGTGCCAGCTCACCACCGGGCGGGGATACTGAAGCTTTCTTT
TRBV3-1/TRBV3-2	TRBJ2-7	NA	NA	CASSQVAREREQYF	TGTGCCAGCAGCCAGGTCGCGAGGGAACGCGAGCAGTACTTC
TRBV24-1	TRBJ2-5	NA	TRBD1	CATSAGQGARETQYF	TGTGCCACCAGTGCGGGACAGGGGGCTCGGGAGACCCAGTACTTC
TRBV6-5	TRBJ2-1	NA	TRBD2	CASSVTSDSYNEQFF	TGTGCCAGCAGCGTTACTAGCGACTCCTACAATGAGCAGTTCTTC
TRBV6-1	TRBJ2-2	NA	NA	CASSESTGPTGELFF	TGTGCCAGCAGTGAATCGACAGGCCCCACCGGGGAGCTGTTTTTT
TRBV24-1	TRBJ1-1	once	NA	CATRPNADDTEAFF	TGTGCCACCAGGCCGAACGCGGATGACACTGAAGCTTTCTTT
TRBV5-1	TRBJ2-2	NA	TRBD2	CASSLASGSNTGELFF	TGCGCCAGCAGCTTGGCTAGCGGGTCTAACACCGGGGAGCTGTTTTTT
TRBV5-4	TRBJ2-1	NA	NA	CASSLALGGYNEQFF	TGTGCCAGCAGCTTGGCACTAGGGGGCTACAATGAGCAGTTCTTC
TRBV24-1	TRBJ2-6	NA	NA	CATSEHGVRFPGANVLTF	TGTGCCACCAGTGAACACGGGGTTCGGTTCCCTGGGGCCAACGTCCTGACTTTC
TRBV19	TRBJ1-5	NA	TRBD1	CASDRGFQPQHF	TGTGCCAGTGACAGGGGTTTCCAGCCCCAGCATTTT
TRBV7-2	TRBJ1-2	NA	TRBD1	CASSYPGQGGYGYTF	TGTGCCAGCAGCTATCCGGGACAGGGAGGATATGGCTACACCTTC
TRBV5-1	TRBJ2-7	NA	TRBD1	CASSFGDRDFNEQYF	TGCGCCAGCAGCTTCGGGGACAGGGATTTCAACGAGCAGTACTTC
TRBV21-1	TRBJ2-1	NA	NA	CASSGSTGENEQFF	TGTGCCAGCAGCGGGTCGACAGGGGAGAATGAGCAGTTCTTC
TRBV6-1	TRBJ1-2	few	NA	CASSEIGGGYGYTF	TGTGCCAGCAGTGAAATTGGAGGTGGCTATGGCTACACCTTC
TRBV5-1	TRBJ1-5	NA	NA	CASSLQGPQPQHF	TGCGCCAGCAGCTTACAGGGCCCTCAGCCCCAGCATTTT
TRBV27	TRBJ2-3	NA	NA	CASQGFGAGMPDTQYF	TGTGCCAGCCAGGGGTTTGGAGCGGGAATGCCAGATACGCAGTATTTT
TRBV4-1	TRBJ2-3	NA	TRBD2	CASSQDGVAGGRDTQYF	TGCGCCAGCAGCCAAGATGGGGTAGCGGGGGGGCGAGATACGCAGTATTTT
TRBV7-3	TRBJ1-1	NA	NA	CASSLTRGGEAFF	TGTGCCAGCAGCTTAACTCGCGGCGGTGAAGCTTTCTTT
TRBV5-1	TRBJ2-3	NA	TRBD2	CASSPAAGGSTDTQYF	TGCGCCAGCAGCCCCGCGGCGGGGGGTAGCACAGATACGCAGTATTTT
TRBV6-6	TRBJ1-4	NA	NA	CASSYKHASNEKLFF	TGTGCCAGCAGTTACAAACACGCTTCCAATGAAAAACTGTTTTTT
TRBV18	TRBJ2-5	NA	TRBD2	CASSPYIRDSGETQYF	TGTGCCAGCTCACCCTACATTCGGGATAGCGGGGAGACCCAGTACTTC
TRBV5-4	TRBJ1-2	NA	NA	CASSLVAGYGYTF	TGTGCCAGCAGCTTGGTTGCGGGCTATGGCTACACCTTC
TRBV7-6	TRBJ2-2	NA	NA	CASSFNWNTGELFF	TGTGCCAGCAGCTTTAACTGGAACACCGGGGAGCTGTTTTTT
TRBV30	TRBJ1-2	NA	NA	CAWSVTQGLGYTF	TGTGCCTGGAGTGTAACCCAGGGCCTTGGCTACACCTTC
TRBV2	TRBJ2-2	NA	NA	CASSTMDSRFGGELFF	TGTGCCAGCAGTACCATGGACAGTCGGTTTGGCGGGGAGCTGTTTTTT
TRBV12-3/TRBV12-4	TRBJ2-7	NA	NA	CASSLFGDEQYF	TGTGCCAGCAGTTTATTCGGGGACGAGCAGTACTTC
TRBV18	TRBJ2-1	many	TRBD2	CASSPQTSGSHNEQFF	TGTGCCAGCTCACCCCAAACTAGCGGATCCCACAATGAGCAGTTCTTC
TRBV6-5	TRBJ1-2	NA	NA	CASSYSYQANYGYTF	TGTGCCAGCAGTTACTCCTATCAAGCTAACTATGGCTACACCTTC
TRBV24-1	TRBJ1-5	NA	NA	CATSDSYQPQHF	TGTGCCACCAGTGATTCTTATCAGCCCCAGCATTTT
TRBV7-9	TRBJ2-1	once	TRBD2	CASSPGGAAENNEQFF	TGTGCCAGCAGCCCCGGGGGGGCCGCTGAAAACAATGAGCAGTTCTTC
TRBV6-5	TRBJ1-1	NA	TRBD1	CASSWDGDRAGTEAFF	TGTGCCAGCAGTTGGGATGGCGACAGGGCGGGCACTGAAGCTTTCTTT
TRBV19	TRBJ1-2	NA	TRBD1	CASSIGGQSTILYGYTF	TGTGCCAGTAGTATTGGGGGACAGTCGACCATCCTCTATGGCTACACCTTC
TRBV5-1	TRBJ2-5	NA	TRBD2	CASKLEIAGGVETQYF	TGCGCCAGCAAATTGGAAATAGCGGGAGGGGTGGAGACCCAGTACTTC
TRBV24-1	TRBJ1-3	NA	TRBD1	CATSDTTGSGNTIYF	TGTGCCACCAGTGACACGACAGGGTCCGGAAACACCATATATTTT
TRBV15	TRBJ1-2	NA	NA	CATSRGGTSYGYTF	TGTGCCACCAGCAGAGGCGGAACCAGCTATGGCTACACCTTC
TRBV3-1/TRBV3-2	TRBJ1-1	NA	NA	CASSSKLATEAFF	TGTGCCAGCAGCTCGAAATTAGCCACTGAAGCTTTCTTT
TRBV7-6	TRBJ1-1	NA	NA	CASTTVGNTEAFF	TGTGCCAGCACCACAGTGGGGAACACTGAAGCTTTCTTT
TRBV29-1	TRBJ2-3	NA	TRBD2	CSVGGTSYFKSDTQYF	TGCAGCGTTGGAGGGACTAGCTATTTTAAATCAGATACGCAGTATTTT
TRBV4-1	TRBJ1-5	NA	NA	CASSQGAFSNQPQHF	TGCGCCAGCAGCCAAGGGGCGTTTAGCAATCAGCCCCAGCATTTT
TRBV30	TRBJ1-1	NA	TRBD1	CAWSVFQGVRNTEAFF	TGTGCCTGGAGTGTTTTCCAGGGGGTTAGGAACACTGAAGCTTTCTTT
TRBV4-1	TRBJ1-4	NA	NA	CASSQWGLNEKLFF	TGCGCCAGCAGCCAATGGGGCCTAAATGAAAAACTGTTTTTT
TRBV30	TRBJ1-1	NA	NA	CAWSVVRAGEAFF	TGTGCCTGGAGTGTAGTGAGGGCTGGTGAAGCTTTCTTT
TRBV19	TRBJ2-6	NA	NA	CASSINLRSSGANVLTF	TGTGCCAGTAGTATAAATCTTCGGAGCTCTGGGGCCAACGTCCTGACTTTC
TRBV6-1	TRBJ1-6	NA	NA	CASSEALVEVSSYNSPLHF	TGTGCCAGCAGTGAAGCGCTGGTAGAAGTTAGCTCCTATAATTCACCCCTCCACTTT
TRBV13	TRBJ2-7	once	TRBD1	CASSRQGYWEQYF	TGTGCCAGCAGCCGACAGGGATATTGGGAGCAGTACTTC
TRBV6-5	TRBJ1-1	few	TRBD1	CASQKQGMNTEAFF	TGTGCCAGCCAGAAACAGGGGATGAACACTGAAGCTTTCTTT
TRBV29-1	TRBJ1-2	once	TRBD1	CSVESGTGAYGYTF	TGCAGCGTCGAGTCCGGGACAGGAGCCTATGGCTACACCTTC